The clone carrying this T cell receptor beta chain showed up many times. This record belongs to a study of regulatory T cells in long-lasting Graves disease. Arm-PCR of CDR3 regions with iRepertoire HTBI primers generated TCR beta libraries. TCRdb passed the multiplex PCR reads through MiXCR, listing each CDR3 protein once. The sample holds over 350,000 distinct CDR3 sequences; less than 25% are singletons and the top ten take about 20%. Indicated time point: persistent/refractory GD, antithyroid drugs over 5 years with positive TRAb. Preparation of the TCR library used RNA extracted from PBMCs. The TCR comes from a female donor with Graves disease. The sample was peripheral blood mononuclear cells (PBMCs), taken when the disease was refractory, from a patient treated with antithyroid drugs.

CDR3 bases: TGTGCCAGCAGTTTAACGGGACAGTTATTTCCGAGCTCCTATAATTCACCCCTCCACTTT. It yields the protein CASSLTGQLFPSSYNSPLHF. J is TRBJ1-6 and V is TRBV28; 7 bases match TRBD1. Per the germline V gene, CDR1 is MDHEN and CDR2 is SYDVKM. The CDR3 runs 20 residues. With 2 bases clipped from V and 0 bases from J, the junction kept 13 bases outside the gene matches.